This TCR beta chain stems from a study of T cells after yellow fever vaccination. Study-wide results and limits: The appearance of a small share of clonotypes in both CD4 and CD8 compartments was observed.

MiXCR was run by TCRdb on the 5' RACE reads, yielding one entry per CDR3 protein. The sample shows 110,000 or so distinct CDR3 sequences, about 6.8% of them seen only once. Germline lookup yields CDR1 SGHRS and CDR2 YFSETQ. The CDR3 has 14 amino acids. V gave up 4 bases and J gave up 2 bases, with 11 bases separating them. This clonotype was observed at least ten times. Its antigen is still unknown. The V call is TRBV5-1, the J call TRBJ2-3; D is ambiguous. This specimen was CD4+ T cells sorted from PBMCs, taken roughly 45 days after the first yellow fever vaccination. The TCR originated in a man between 18 and 35 years old who received the YFV17D yellow fever vaccine. The CDR3 loop reads CASSMESPTDTQYF. Written as DNA, the CDR3 is TGCGCCAGCAGCATGGAGTCGCCCACAGATACGCAGTATTTT. Filled out from reference TRBV5-1 and TRBJ2-3, the complete variable domain reads KAGVTQTPRYLIKTRGQQVTLSCSPISGHRSVSWYQQTPGQGLQFLFEYFSETQRNKGNFPGRFSGRQFSNSRSEMNVSTLELGDSALYLCASSMESPTDTQYFGPGTRLTVL.